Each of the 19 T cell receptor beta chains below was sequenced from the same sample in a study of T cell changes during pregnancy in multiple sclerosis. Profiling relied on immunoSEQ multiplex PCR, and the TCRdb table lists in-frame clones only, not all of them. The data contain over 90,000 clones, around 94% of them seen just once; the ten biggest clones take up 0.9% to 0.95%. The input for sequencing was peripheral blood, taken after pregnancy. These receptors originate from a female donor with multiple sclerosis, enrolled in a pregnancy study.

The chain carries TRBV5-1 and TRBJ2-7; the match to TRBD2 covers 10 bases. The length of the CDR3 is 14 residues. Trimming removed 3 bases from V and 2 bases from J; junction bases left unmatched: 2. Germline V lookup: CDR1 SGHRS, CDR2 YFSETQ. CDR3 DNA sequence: TGCGCCAGCAGCTCTAGCGGGGGCGCCTACGAGCAGTACTTC. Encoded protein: CASSSSGGAYEQYF.

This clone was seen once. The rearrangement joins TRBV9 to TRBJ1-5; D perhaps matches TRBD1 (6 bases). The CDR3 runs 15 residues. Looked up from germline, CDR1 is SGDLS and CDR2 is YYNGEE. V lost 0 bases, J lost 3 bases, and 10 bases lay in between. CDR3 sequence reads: CASSVGAGANQPQHF. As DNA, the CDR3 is TGTGCCAGCAGCGTAGGTGCAGGGGCCAATCAGCCCCAGCATTTT. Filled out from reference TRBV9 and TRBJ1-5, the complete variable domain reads DSGVTQTPKHLITATGQRVTLRCSPRSGDLSVYWYQQSLDQGLQFLIQYYNGEERAKGNILERFSAQQFPDLHSELNLSSLELGDSALYFCASSVGAGANQPQHFGDGTRLSIL.

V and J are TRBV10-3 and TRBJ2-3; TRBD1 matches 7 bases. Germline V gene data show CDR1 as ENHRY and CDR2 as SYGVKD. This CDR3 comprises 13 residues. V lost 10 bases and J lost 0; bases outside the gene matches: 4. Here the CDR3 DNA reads TGTGCCACCCAACAGGGGAGCACAGATACGCAGTATTTT. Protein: CATQQGSTDTQYF.

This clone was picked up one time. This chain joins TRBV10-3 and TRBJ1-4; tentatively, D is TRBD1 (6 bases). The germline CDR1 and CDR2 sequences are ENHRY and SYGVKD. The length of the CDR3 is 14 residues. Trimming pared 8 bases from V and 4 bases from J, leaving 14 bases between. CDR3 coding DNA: TGTGCCATCTCTTCAGGACAGCATAATGAAAAACTGTTTTTT. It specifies CAISSGQHNEKLFF.

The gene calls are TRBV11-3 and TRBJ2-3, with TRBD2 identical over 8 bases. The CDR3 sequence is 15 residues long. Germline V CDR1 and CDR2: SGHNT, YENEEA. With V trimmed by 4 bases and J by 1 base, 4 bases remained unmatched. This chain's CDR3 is CASSSQAGGTDTQYF. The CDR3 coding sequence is TGTGCCAGCAGCTCTCAAGCGGGGGGCACAGATACGCAGTATTTT.

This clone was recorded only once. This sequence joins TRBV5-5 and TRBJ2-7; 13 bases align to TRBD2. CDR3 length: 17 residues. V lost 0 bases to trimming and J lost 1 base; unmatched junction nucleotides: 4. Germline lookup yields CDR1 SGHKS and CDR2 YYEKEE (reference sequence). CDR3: CASSLVGTSGVSYEQYF. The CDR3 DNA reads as TGTGCCAGCAGCTTGGTTGGGACTAGCGGGGTATCCTACGAGCAGTACTTC.

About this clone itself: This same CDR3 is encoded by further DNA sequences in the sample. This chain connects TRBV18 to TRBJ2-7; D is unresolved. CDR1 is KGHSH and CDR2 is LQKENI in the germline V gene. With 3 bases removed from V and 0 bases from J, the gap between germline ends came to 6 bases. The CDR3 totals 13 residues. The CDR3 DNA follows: TGTGCCAGCTCACCTCCTAGCTCCTACGAGCAGTACTTC. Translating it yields CASSPPSSYEQYF. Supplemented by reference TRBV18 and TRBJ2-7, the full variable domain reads NAGVMQNPRHLVRRRGQEARLRCSPMKGHSHVYWYRQLPEEGLKFMVYLQKENIIDESGMPKERFSAEFPKEGPSILRIQQVVRGDSAAYFCASSPPSSYEQYFGPGTRLTVT.

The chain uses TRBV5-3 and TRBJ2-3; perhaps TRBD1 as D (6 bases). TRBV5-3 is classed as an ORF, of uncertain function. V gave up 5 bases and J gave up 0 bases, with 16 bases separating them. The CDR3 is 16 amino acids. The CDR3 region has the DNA TGTGCCAGAAGGGTCCGCCGGGACAAGAGCACAGATACGCAGTATTTT. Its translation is CARRVRRDKSTDTQYF.

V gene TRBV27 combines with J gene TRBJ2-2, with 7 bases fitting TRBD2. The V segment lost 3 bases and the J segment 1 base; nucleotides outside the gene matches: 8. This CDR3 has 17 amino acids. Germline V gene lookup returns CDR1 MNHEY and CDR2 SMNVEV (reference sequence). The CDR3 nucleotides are TGTGCCAGCAGTTTTAATCACGGCGGGAGGAACACCGGGGAGCTGTTTTTT. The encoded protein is CASSFNHGGRNTGELFF.

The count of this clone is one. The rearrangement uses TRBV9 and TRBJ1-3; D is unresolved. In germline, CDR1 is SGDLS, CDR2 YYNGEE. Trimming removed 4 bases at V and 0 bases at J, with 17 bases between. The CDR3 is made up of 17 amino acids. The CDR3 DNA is TGTGCCAGCAGCTCCCGTGTCGCCGGGAACTCTGGAAACACCATATATTTT. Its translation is CASSSRVAGNSGNTIYF. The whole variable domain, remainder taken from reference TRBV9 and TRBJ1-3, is DSGVTQTPKHLITATGQRVTLRCSPRSGDLSVYWYQQSLDQGLQFLIQYYNGEERAKGNILERFSAQQFPDLHSELNLSSLELGDSALYFCASSSRVAGNSGNTIYFGEGSWLTVV.

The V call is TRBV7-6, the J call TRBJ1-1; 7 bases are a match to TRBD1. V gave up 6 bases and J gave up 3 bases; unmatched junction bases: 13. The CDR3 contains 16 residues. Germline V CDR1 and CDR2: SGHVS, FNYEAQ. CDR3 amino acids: CASRLRDSRWYTEAFF. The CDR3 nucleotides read TGTGCCAGCAGGCTCCGGGACAGCCGGTGGTACACTGAAGCTTTCTTT.

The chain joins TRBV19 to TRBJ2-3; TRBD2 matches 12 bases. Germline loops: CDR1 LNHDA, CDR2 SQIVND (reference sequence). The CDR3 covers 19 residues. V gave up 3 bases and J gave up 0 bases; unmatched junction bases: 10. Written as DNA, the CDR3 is TGTGCCAGTAGTATGCAGGGACTAGCGGGTGGATCTAGCACAGATACGCAGTATTTT. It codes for CASSMQGLAGGSSTDTQYF.

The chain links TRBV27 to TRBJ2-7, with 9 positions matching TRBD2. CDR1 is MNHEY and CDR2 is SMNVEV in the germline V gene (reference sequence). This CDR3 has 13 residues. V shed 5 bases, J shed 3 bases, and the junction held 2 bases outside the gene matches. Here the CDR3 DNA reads TGTGCCAGCAGTACGACTAGCGGCTACGAGCAGTACTTC. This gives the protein CASSTTSGYEQYF.

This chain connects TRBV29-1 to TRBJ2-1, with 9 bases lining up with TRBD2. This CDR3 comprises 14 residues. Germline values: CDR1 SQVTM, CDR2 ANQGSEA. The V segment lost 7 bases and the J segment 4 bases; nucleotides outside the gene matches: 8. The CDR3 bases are TGCAGCGGCGCTCAGCGGGGGGCATACAATGAGCAGTTCTTC. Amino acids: CSGAQRGAYNEQFF.

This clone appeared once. The DNA of the CDR3 is TGTGCCAGCAGCTTCGGTGCTAGGGGTGAGCAGTACTTC. Amino acid sequence: CASSFGARGEQYF. V is TRBV7-2 and J is TRBJ2-7, with D tentatively TRBD1 (5 bases). Germline CDR1 reads SGHTA; CDR2 reads FQGNSA. This CDR3 is 13 amino acids long. Trimming stripped 3 bases from V and 7 bases from J, with 13 bases between. Filled out from reference TRBV7-2 and TRBJ2-7, the complete variable domain reads GAGVSQSPSNKVTEKGKDVELRCDPISGHTALYWYRQSLGQGLEFLIYFQGNSAPDKSGLPSDRFSAERTGGSVSTLTIQRTQQEDSAVYLCASSFGARGEQYFGPGTRLTVT.

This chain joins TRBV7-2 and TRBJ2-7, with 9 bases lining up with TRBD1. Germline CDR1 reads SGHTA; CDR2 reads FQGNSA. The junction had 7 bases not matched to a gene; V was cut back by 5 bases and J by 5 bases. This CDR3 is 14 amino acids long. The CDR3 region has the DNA TGTGCCAGCAGCACCCGAAGGACAGGGGACGAGCAGTACTTC. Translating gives CASSTRRTGDEQYF.

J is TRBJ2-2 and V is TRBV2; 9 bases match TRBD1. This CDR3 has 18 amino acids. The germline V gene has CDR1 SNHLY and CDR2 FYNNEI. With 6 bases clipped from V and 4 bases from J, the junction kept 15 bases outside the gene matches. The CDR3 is CASSEEGQGYLRTGELFF. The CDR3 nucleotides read TGTGCCAGCAGCGAGGAGGGACAGGGATATCTTCGCACCGGGGAGCTGTTTTTT. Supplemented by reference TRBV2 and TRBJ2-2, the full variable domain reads EPEVTQTPSHQVTQMGQEVILRCVPISNHLYFYWYRQILGQKVEFLVSFYNNEISEKSEIFDDQFSVERPDGSNFTLKIRSTKLEDSAMYFCASSEEGQGYLRTGELFFGEGSRLTVL.

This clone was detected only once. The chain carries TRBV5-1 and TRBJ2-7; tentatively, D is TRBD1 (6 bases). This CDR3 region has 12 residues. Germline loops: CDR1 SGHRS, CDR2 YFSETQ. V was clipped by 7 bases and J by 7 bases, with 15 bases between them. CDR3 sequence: CASSPAGVEQYF. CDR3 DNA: TGCGCCAGCTCCCCTGCAGGGGTTGAGCAGTACTTC. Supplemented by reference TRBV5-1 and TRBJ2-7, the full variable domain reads KAGVTQTPRYLIKTRGQQVTLSCSPISGHRSVSWYQQTPGQGLQFLFEYFSETQRNKGNFPGRFSGRQFSNSRSEMNVSTLELGDSALYLCASSPAGVEQYFGPGTRLTVT.

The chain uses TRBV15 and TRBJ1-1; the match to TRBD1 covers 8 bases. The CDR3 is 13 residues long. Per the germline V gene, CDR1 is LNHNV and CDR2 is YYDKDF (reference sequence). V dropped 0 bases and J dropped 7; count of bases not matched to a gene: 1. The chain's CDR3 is CATSRETGVEAFF. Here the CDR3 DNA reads TGTGCCACCAGCAGAGAGACAGGGGTTGAAGCTTTCTTT.